The clone carrying this T cell receptor (beta chain) was counted at least ten times. As yet, its antigen is unknown. Pregnant or lactating patients were excluded, as were those with uncontrolled infection or other autoimmune disease. Based on clinical symptoms, serum thyroxine and TRAb, thyroid ultrasound and orbital computed tomography, diagnoses were reached. The data were taken from a study of T cells in Graves' hyperthyroidism and ophthalmopathy. General study points: A model of 13 V-J pairs discriminated ophthalmopathy from stable hyperthyroidism.

Amplified TCR beta CDR3 regions derived from RNA transcripts. First-round RT-PCR of the TCR CDR3 relied on the HTBI primer set. TCRdb passed the multiplex PCR reads through MiXCR, listing each CDR3 protein once. The sample contains around 570,000 distinct CDR3 sequences, 15% to 20% of which appear only once. V gave up 1 base and J gave up 2 bases, with 12 bases separating them. Germline loops: CDR1 SGHAT, CDR2 FQNNGV. CDR3 length equals 16 residues. The sequence was obtained from a man between 35 and 55 years old with Graves' ophthalmopathy. The material sequenced was blood. The chain has TRBV11-2 and TRBJ2-4, with a possible D match to TRBD1 (6 bases). The CDR3 is CASSLVPTGTKNIQYF. In DNA form, the CDR3 reads TGTGCCAGCAGCTTAGTTCCCACAGGGACCAAAAACATTCAGTACTTC.